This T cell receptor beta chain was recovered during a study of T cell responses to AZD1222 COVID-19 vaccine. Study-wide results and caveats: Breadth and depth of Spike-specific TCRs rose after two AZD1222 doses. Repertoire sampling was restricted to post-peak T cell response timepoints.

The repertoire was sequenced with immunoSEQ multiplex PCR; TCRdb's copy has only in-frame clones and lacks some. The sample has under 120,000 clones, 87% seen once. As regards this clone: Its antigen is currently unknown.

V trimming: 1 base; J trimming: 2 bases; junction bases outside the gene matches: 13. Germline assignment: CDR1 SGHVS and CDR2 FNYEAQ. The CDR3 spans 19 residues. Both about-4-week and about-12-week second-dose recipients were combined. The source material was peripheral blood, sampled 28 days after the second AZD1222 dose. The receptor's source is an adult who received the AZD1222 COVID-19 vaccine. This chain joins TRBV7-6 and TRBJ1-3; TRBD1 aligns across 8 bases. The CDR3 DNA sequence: TGTGCCAGCAGCTTAGTGCCCAGGGGGCTATCGTCTCCTGGAAACACCATATATTTT. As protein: CASSLVPRGLSSPGNTIYF.